This T cell receptor (beta chain) stems from a study of glioma-infiltrating T cells after dendritic cell vaccination. Study information: Dendritic cell vaccination trial patients had either newly diagnosed or recurrent glioblastoma. Dendritic cells derived from monocytes and pulsed with autologous tumor lysate formed the vaccine.

The PCR used 60 V beta and 13 J beta primers. Profiling relied on immunoSEQ multiplex PCR, and the TCRdb table lists in-frame clones only, not all of them. The top ten hold around 5.9% of the sample, which has roughly 96,000 clones, around three quarters seen once. Study results and limitations: Only a small number of patients had complete blood and tumor samples.

Of note for this clone: The antigen is undetermined.

CDR1 and CDR2 (germline): LNHDA, SQIVND (reference sequence). The CDR3 is 17 amino acids. V gave up 2 bases and J gave up 5 bases, with 19 bases separating them. This receptor was obtained from a human donor with glioblastoma. The chain recombines TRBV19 with TRBJ2-4, with a possible D match to TRBD1 (6 bases). The sample was blood, taken before dendritic cell vaccination. The DNA of the CDR3 is TGTGCCAGTAGTATAAATCTAGCAGGGGCATGGGAAAACATTCAGTACTTC. This gives the protein CASSINLAGAWENIQYF.